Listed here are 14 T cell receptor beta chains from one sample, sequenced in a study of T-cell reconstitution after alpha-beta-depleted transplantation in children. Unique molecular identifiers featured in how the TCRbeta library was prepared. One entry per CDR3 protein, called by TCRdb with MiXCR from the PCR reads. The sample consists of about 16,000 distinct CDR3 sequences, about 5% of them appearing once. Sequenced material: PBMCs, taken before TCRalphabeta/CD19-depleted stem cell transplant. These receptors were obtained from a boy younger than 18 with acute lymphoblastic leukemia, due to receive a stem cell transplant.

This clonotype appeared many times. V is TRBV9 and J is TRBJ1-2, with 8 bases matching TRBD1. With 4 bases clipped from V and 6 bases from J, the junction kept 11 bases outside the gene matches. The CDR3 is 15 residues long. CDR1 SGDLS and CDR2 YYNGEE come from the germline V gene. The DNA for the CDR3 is TGTGCCAGCAGCCCCCCCGCAGGGGGCTCACATGGCTACACCTTC. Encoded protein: CASSPPAGGSHGYTF.

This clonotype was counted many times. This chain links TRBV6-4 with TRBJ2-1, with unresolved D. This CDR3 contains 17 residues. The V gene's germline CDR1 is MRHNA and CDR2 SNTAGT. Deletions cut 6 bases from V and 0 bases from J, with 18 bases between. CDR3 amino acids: CASSPEKTYSSYNEQFF. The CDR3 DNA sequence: TGTGCCAGCAGCCCCGAAAAGACGTACTCCTCCTACAATGAGCAGTTCTTC.

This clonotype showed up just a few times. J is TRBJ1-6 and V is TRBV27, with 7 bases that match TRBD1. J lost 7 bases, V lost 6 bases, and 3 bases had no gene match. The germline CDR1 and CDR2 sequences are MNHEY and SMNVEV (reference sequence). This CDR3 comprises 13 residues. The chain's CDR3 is CASRQGSNSPLHF. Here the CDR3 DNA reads TGTGCCAGCAGACAGGGGTCAAATTCACCCCTCCACTTT.

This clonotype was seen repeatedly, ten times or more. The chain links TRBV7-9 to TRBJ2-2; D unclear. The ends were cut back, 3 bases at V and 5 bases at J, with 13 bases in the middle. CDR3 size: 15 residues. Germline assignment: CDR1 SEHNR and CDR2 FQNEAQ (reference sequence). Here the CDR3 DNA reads TGTGCCAGCAGCTTTCTAGGAATGGGGACCGGGGAGCTGTTTTTT. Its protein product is CASSFLGMGTGELFF.

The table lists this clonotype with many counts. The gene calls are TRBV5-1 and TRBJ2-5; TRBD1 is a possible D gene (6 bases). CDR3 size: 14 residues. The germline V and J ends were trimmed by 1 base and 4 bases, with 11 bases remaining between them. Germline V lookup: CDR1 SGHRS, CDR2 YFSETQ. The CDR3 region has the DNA TGCGCCAGCAGCTTGACAGGGATTGGAGAGACCCAGTACTTC. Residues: CASSLTGIGETQYF.

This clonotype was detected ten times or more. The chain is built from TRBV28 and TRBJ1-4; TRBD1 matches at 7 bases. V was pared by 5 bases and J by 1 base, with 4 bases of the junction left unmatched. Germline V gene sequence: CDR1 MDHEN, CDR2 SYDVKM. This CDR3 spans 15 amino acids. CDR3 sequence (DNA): TGTGCCAGCAGTGGCCAGGGGGTAACTAATGAAAAACTGTTTTTT. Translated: CASSGQGVTNEKLFF.

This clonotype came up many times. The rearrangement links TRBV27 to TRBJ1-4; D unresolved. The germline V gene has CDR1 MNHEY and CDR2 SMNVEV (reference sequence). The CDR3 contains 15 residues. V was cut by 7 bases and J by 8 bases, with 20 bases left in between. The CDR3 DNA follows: TGTGCCAGCATGCGGGCCTCACTTTGGGAGGAAAAACTGTTTTTT. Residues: CASMRASLWEEKLFF.

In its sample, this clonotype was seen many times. CDR3 loop: CSARDRDSMMRVNQPQHF. The CDR3 nucleotides read TGCAGTGCTAGAGACCGGGACAGTATGATGAGGGTTAATCAGCCCCAGCATTTT. This chain joins TRBV20-1 and TRBJ1-5; 7 bases fit TRBD1. This CDR3 has 18 residues. The V segment lost 0 bases and the J segment 4 bases; nucleotides outside the gene matches: 15. The germline gives CDR1 DFQATT, CDR2 SNEGSKA (reference sequence).

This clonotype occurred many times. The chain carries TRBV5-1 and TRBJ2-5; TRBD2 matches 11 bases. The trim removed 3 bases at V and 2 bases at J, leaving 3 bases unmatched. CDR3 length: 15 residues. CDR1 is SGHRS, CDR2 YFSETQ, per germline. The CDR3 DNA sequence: TGCGCCAGCAGCTCTGCTAGCGGGAGGCAAGAGACCCAGTACTTC. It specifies CASSSASGRQETQYF.

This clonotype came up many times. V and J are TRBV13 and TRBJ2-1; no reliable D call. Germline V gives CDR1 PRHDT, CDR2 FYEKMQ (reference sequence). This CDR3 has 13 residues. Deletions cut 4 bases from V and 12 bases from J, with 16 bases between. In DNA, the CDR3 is TGTGCCAGCAGCTCGCTTTTAACGGGTCCGCAGTTCTTC. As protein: CASSSLLTGPQFF.

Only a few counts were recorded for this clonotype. As DNA, the CDR3 is TGTGCCAGCAGCGTCAGAACAGGGTCAGATACGCAGTATTTT. This gives the protein CASSVRTGSDTQYF. The chain is built from TRBV5-4 and TRBJ2-3; D perhaps matches TRBD1 (6 bases). V was cut by 4 bases and J by 4 bases, with 13 bases left in between. CDR1 and CDR2 from the germline V gene are SGHNT and YYREEE (reference sequence). The CDR3 is 14 residues long.

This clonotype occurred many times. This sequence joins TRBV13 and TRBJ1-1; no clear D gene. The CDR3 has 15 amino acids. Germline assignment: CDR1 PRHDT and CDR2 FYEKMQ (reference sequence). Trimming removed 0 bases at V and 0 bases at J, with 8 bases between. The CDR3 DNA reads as TGTGCCAGCAGCTTAGGCCTAGAGCTGAACACTGAAGCTTTCTTT. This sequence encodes CASSLGLELNTEAFF.

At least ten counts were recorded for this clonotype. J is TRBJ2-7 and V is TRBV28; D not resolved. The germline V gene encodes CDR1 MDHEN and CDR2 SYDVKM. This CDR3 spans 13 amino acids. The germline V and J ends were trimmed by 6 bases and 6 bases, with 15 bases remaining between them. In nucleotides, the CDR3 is TGTGCCAGCAGCCCAATGTCCTTTACCGAGCAGTACTTC. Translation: CASSPMSFTEQYF.

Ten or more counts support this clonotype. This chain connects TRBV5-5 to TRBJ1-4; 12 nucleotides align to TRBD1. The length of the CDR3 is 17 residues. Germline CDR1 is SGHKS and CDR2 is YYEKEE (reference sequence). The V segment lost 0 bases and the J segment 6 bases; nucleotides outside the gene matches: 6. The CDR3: CASSLVAGTGGDEKLFF. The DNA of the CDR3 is TGTGCCAGCAGCTTGGTCGCCGGGACAGGGGGCGATGAAAAACTGTTTTTT.